The source of this T cell receptor (beta chain) is a study of T cell responses to AZD1222 COVID-19 vaccine (dated by TCRdb to the early 2020s). With respect to the entire study: A total of around 240 trial participants underwent TCR sequencing, of whom some 210 received two doses of AZD1222 and some 25 received two doses of the MenACWY control vaccine. Enrollment into the trials was organized by age into subgroups of 18-55, 56-69 and 70-plus years, and those subgroups contained about 160, 30 and 59 TCR-sequenced participants, respectively.

In light of the paper, this sample's time point label describes: about 28 days (+/-7) after the second vaccine dose. AZD1222 recipients given second doses at about 4 weeks or at about 12 weeks were pooled, since spike-specific TCR depth and breadth were not found to differ between the two schedules. The vaccinee samples were drawn from two UK trials, COV001 and COV002, one of which was a single-blind randomized controlled phase 2/3 trial testing AZD1222 (ChAdOx1 nCoV-19) in healthy adults. For TCRbeta chain sequencing, PBMC samples from trial participants were taken at day 0 and at day 28 after the second dose. The paper's findings and limits, for the study overall: Reportedly, almost half of the unique spike-specific TCRs recognized epitopes lying outside the regions that are mutated in the B.1.351 and B.1.1.7 variants. No day 14 peak-response samples were available, so repertoires were characterized only after the peak T cell response. Participants were mostly white British and included more females than males, and it was suggested by the authors that clonal diversity may have been underestimated. Vaccine-associated CD4 TCRs spanned the whole spike protein, with dominant responses in regions 160-218 and 743-854. Conclusions about previously exposed vaccinees are limited, since just six AZD1222 recipients were seropositive for SARS-CoV-2 at baseline. In the small 56-69-year group, the increase in depth fell short of significance, most likely because of low power. A significant rise in spike-specific TCR breadth and depth was observed after two AZD1222 doses relative to day 0 and relative to MenACWY recipients.

The CDR3 regions of human TCRbeta chains were analyzed by immunosequencing. The original methods were these. TCRs in the repertoires were compared against a reference library of SARS-CoV-2-specific TCRs that had been generated with the MIRA antigen-specificity platform. Breadth was defined as the fraction of unique TCRs that were SARS-CoV-2-associated. Depth was defined as the fraction of total T cells that were SARS-CoV-2-associated. Using the MIRA data, each spike-specific TCR was assigned both to the spike region to which the TCR was reactive and to a CD4 or CD8 class. Log10-transformed breadth and depth values were compared by one-way ANOVA with Sidak's multiple comparisons tests. Here the immuneACCESS table is served through TCRdb, limited to in-frame sequences with V and J called. Missing clones are a known gap in these copies; in checked studies unresolved V genes cover under half, and the rest lacks a known reason. D and trimming come from the DNA, and the V and J calls and clone size come from that table. This sample comprises under 25,000 clones, 80% to 85% of them detected only once. Roughly 16% of the sample lies in the top ten.

CDR1 is given as MDHEN and CDR2 as SYDVKM, both from the germline V gene. The CDR3 runs 18 amino acids, cysteine and phenylalanine included. Just the 54-base CDR3 DNA is kept, in frame starting at base 1. Cut back by 7 bases and 7 bases, the V and J ends lie 28 bases apart. As for this clone: The antigen it recognizes is unknown. Base qualities are not recorded, but no much larger clone differs from it by a single base.

The TCR sequence derives from an adult who received the AZD1222 COVID-19 vaccine. Sequenced here: peripheral blood, sampled 28 days after the second AZD1222 dose. This chain is built from TRBV28 and TRBJ2-2; the D gene is possibly TRBD1 or TRBD2, each agreeing over 5 bases. In nucleotide form, the sequence is TGTGCCAGCACCCCGCGAGAAGGCTTGGGGGAGTGGGTCGGGGAGCTGTTTTTT. This is translated as CASTPREGLGEWVGELFF.